This T cell receptor (beta chain) was obtained from a study of technical replicates of blood from several donors. This table comes from immunoSEQ multiplex PCR, and its TCRdb copy is limited to in-frame clones, with some not included. Among tens of thousands of clones listed, over 95% were seen once. This clonotype originated in a human donor in good health. The sequencing input was T cells isolated from PBMCs.

CDR3 in DNA: TGTGCCAGCAGCTTGGGACTAGCGGGAGGATCAGAGACCCAGTACTTC. Translation gives CASSLGLAGGSETQYF. V is TRBV5-8 and J is TRBJ2-5; 13 nucleotides match TRBD2. Trimming took 0 bases from V and 4 from J; bases not matched to a gene: 3. The CDR3 loop spans 16 amino acids. Germline CDR1 and CDR2: SGHTS and YDEGEE.